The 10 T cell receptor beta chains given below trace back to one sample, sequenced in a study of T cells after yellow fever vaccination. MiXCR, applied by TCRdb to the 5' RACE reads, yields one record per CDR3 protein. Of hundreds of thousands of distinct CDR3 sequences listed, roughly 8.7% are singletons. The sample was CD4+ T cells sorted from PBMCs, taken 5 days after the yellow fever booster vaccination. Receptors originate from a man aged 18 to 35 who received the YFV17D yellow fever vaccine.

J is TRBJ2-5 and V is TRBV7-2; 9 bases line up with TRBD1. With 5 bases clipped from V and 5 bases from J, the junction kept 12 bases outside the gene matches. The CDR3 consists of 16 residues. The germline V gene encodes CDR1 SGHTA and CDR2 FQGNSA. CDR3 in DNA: TGTGCCAGCAGCCCCATGACAGGGGGTACTGGGGAGACCCAGTACTTC. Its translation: CASSPMTGGTGETQYF.

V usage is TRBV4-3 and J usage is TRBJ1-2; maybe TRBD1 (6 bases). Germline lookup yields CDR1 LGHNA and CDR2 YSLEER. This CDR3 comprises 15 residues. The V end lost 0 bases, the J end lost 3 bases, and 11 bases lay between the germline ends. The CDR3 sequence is CASSQDPGGHYGYTF. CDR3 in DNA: TGCGCCAGCAGCCAAGATCCCGGGGGGCACTATGGCTACACCTTC.

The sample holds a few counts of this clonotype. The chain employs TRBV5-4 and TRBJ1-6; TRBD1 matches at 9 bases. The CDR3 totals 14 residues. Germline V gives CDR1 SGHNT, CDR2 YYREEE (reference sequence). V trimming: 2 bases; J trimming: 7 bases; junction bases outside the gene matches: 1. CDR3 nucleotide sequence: TGTGCCAGCAGCTTCGGACAGGGGAATTCACCCCTCCACTTT. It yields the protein CASSFGQGNSPLHF. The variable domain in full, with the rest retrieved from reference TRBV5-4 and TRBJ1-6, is ETGVTQSPTHLIKTRGQQVTLRCSSQSGHNTVSWYQQALGQGPQFIFQYYREEENGRGNFPPRFSGLQFPNYSSELNVNALELDDSALYLCASSFGQGNSPLHFGNGTRLTVT.

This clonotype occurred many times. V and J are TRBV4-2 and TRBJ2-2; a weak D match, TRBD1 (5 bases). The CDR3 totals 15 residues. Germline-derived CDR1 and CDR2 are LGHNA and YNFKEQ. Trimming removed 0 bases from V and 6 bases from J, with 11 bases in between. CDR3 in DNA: TGTGCCAGCAGCCAAGATTGGGGCCTTCCCGGGGAGCTGTTTTTT. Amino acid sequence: CASSQDWGLPGELFF.

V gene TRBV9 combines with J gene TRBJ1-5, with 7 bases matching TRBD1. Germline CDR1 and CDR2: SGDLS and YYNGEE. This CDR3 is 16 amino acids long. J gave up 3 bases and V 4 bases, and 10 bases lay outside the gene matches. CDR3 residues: CASSPQDDRVNQPQHF. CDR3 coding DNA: TGTGCCAGCAGCCCACAAGATGACAGGGTCAATCAGCCCCAGCATTTT.

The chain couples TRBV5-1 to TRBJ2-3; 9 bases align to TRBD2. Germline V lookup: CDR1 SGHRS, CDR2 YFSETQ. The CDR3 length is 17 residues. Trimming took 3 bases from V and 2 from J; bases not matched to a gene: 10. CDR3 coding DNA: TGCGCCAGCAGCTCCCTCCTCACTAGCGGGTCCACAGATACGCAGTATTTT. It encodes CASSSLLTSGSTDTQYF.

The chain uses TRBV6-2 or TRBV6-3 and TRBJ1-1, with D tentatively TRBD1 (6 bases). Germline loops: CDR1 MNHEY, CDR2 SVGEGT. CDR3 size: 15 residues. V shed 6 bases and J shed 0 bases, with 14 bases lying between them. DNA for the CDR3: TGTGCCAGCAGCTCACGGGGGCAGTTGAACACTGAAGCTTTCTTT. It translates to CASSSRGQLNTEAFF.

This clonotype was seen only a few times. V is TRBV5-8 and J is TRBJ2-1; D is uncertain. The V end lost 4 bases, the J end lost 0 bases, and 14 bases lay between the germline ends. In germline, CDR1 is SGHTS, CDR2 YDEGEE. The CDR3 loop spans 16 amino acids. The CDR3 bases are TGTGCCAGCAGCCCGCCGCGATGGGGCTCCTACAATGAGCAGTTCTTC. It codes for CASSPPRWGSYNEQFF.

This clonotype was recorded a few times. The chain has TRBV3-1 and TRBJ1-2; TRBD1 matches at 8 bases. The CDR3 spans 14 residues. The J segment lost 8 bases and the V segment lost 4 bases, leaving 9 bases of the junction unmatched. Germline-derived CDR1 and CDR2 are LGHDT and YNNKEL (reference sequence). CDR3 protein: CASSPGSGGRGYTF. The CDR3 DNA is TGTGCCAGCAGCCCCGGCTCAGGGGGCCGCGGCTACACCTTC.

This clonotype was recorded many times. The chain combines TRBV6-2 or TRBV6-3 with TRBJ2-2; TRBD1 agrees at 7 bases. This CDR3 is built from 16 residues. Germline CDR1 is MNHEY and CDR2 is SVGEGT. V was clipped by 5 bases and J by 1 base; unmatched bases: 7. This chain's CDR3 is CASSPRGQVNTGELFF. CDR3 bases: TGTGCCAGCAGTCCTCGTGGACAGGTGAACACCGGGGAGCTGTTTTTT.